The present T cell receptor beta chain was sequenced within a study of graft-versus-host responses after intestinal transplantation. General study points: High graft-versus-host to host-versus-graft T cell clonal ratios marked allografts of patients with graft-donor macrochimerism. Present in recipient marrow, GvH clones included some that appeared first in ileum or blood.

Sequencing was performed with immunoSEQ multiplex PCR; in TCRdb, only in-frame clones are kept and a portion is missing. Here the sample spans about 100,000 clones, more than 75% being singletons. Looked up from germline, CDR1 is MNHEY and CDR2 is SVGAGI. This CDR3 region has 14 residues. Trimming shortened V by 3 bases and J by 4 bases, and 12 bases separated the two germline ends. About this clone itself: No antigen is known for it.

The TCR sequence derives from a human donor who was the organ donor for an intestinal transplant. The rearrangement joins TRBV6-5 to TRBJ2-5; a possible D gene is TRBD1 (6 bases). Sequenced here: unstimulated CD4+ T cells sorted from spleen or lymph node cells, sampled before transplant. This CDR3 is CASSYLGARETQYF. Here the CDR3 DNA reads TGTGCCAGCAGTTATTTGGGGGCGCGAGAGACCCAGTACTTC.